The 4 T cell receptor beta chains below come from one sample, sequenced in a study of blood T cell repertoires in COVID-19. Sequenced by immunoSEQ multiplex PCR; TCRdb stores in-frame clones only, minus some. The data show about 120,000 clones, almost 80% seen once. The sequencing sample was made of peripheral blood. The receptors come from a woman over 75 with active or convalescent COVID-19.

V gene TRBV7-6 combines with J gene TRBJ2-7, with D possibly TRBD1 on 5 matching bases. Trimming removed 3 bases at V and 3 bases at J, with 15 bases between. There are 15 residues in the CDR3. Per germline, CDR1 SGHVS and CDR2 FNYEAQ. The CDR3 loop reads CASSFQPDSVYEQYF. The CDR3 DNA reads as TGTGCCAGCAGCTTCCAACCCGACAGCGTCTACGAGCAGTACTTC. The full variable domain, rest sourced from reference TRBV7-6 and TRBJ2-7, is GAGVSQSPRYKVTKRGQDVALRCDPISGHVSLYWYRQALGQGPEFLTYFNYEAQQDKSGLPNDRFSAERPEGSISTLTIQRTEQRDSAMYRCASSFQPDSVYEQYFGPGTRLTVT.

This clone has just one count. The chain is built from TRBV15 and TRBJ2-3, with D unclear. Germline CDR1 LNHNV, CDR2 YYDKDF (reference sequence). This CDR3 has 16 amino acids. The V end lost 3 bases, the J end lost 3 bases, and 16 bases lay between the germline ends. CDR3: CATSRSGLRLTDTQYF. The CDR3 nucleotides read TGTGCCACCAGCAGGTCGGGTTTGCGGCTAACAGATACGCAGTATTTT.

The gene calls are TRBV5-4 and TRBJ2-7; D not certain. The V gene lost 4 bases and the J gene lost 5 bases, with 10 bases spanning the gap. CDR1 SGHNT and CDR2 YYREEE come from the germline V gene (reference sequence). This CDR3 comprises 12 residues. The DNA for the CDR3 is TGTGCCAGCAGCGGATTGGAGAACGAGCAGTACTTC. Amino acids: CASSGLENEQYF.

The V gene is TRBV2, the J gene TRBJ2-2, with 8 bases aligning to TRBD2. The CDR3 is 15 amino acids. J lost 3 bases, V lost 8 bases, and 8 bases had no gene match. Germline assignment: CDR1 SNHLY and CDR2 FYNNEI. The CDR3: CASRAAREDTGELFF. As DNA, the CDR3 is TGTGCCAGCCGGGCGGCGCGGGAGGACACCGGGGAGCTGTTTTTT.